These 22 T cell receptor beta chains came from one sample sequenced in a study of shared T cell receptors in the human thymus. Assay used: immunoSEQ multiplex PCR; TCRdb lists only in-frame clones, some missing. The sample contains hundreds of thousands of clones, 87% of which appear only once. These same data were also listed under a study on human thymus T cells.

Sequencing used thymocytes. The source is a boy in the first two years of life with a congenital heart defect.

This chain connects TRBV6-5 to TRBJ2-7; 9 nucleotides match TRBD2. This CDR3 has 15 residues. From germline, CDR1 is MNHEY and CDR2 SVGAGI. With 6 bases clipped from V and 3 bases from J, the junction kept 9 bases outside the gene matches. CDR3 DNA: TGTGCCAGCAGCCTCGGGGAGACTAGCGGCTACGAGCAGTACTTC. It encodes CASSLGETSGYEQYF.

This clone was detected once. This chain connects TRBV10-3 to TRBJ1-2, with D maybe TRBD1 (5 bases). Germline CDR1 reads ENHRY; CDR2 reads SYGVKD. The V and J ends lost 7 bases and 0 bases respectively, with 15 bases between them. This CDR3 has 15 amino acids. CDR3 protein: CAIKYTGDSNYGYTF. CDR3 sequence (DNA): TGTGCCATCAAGTATACAGGCGATTCTAACTATGGCTACACCTTC.

As to this clone: One junction end does not reproduce the germline sequence, and a read error may be involved. The gene calls are TRBV5-6 and TRBJ1-2; 7 bases map to TRBD1. The CDR3 is 16 amino acids. Per the germline V gene, CDR1 is SGHDT and CDR2 is YYEEEE. CDR3 sequence reads: CASSIKPGQLTYSYTF. In DNA, the CDR3 is TGTGCCAGCAGCATTAAACCGGGACAGCTGACCTATAGCTACACCTTC.

This clone was detected a few times. V gene TRBV2 combines with J gene TRBJ2-1, with TRBD1 identical over 10 bases. Germline V lookup: CDR1 SNHLY, CDR2 FYNNEI. CDR3 size: 17 residues. Germline trimming cut 2 bases from V and 2 bases from J; bases unmatched to any gene: 6. In DNA form, the CDR3 reads TGTGCCAGCAGTGAATTTACCGGGACAGGGGCCTACAATGAGCAGTTCTTC. Protein: CASSEFTGTGAYNEQFF.

V gene TRBV30 combines with J gene TRBJ2-3, with 11 bases that match TRBD2. Trimming cost V 6 bases and J 5 bases; bases outside gene matches: 4. The CDR3 runs to 13 residues. Per the germline V gene, CDR1 is GTSNPN and CDR2 is SVGIG (reference sequence). CDR3 nucleotides: TGTGCCTGTAGCGGGGGGGCGGGAGATACGCAGTATTTT. Translation gives CACSGGAGDTQYF.

The J gene is TRBJ2-1, the V gene TRBV27; the D gene is possibly TRBD1 (5 bases). Germline lookup yields CDR1 MNHEY and CDR2 SMNVEV (reference sequence). V was pared by 2 bases and J by 4 bases, with 9 bases between. The CDR3 has 14 amino acids. The CDR3 sequence: CASSLRGKYNEQFF. The CDR3 DNA sequence: TGTGCCAGCAGTTTAAGGGGAAAATACAATGAGCAGTTCTTC.

V gene TRBV15 combines with J gene TRBJ1-5; 7 positions agree with TRBD1. Unmatched junction bases numbered 11, after V lost 5 bases and J lost 1 base. CDR1 and CDR2 from the germline V gene are LNHNV and YYDKDF (reference sequence). The CDR3 length is 17 residues. The CDR3 region is CATSGQGEIYSNQPQHF. The CDR3 DNA follows: TGTGCCACCAGCGGCCAGGGGGAAATTTACAGCAATCAGCCCCAGCATTTT. The full variable domain, with the rest looked up from reference TRBV15 and TRBJ1-5, is DAMVIQNPRYQVTQFGKPVTLSCSQTLNHNVMYWYQQKSSQAPKLLFHYYDKDFNNEADTPDNFQSRRPNTSFCFLDIRSPGLGDTAMYLCATSGQGEIYSNQPQHFGDGTRLSIL.

The rearrangement uses TRBV5-8 and TRBJ2-1, with D possibly TRBD2 on 6 matching bases. Deletions cut 4 bases from V and 0 bases from J, with 17 bases between. Germline V gives CDR1 SGHTS, CDR2 YDEGEE. The CDR3 is made up of 17 amino acids. In nucleotides, the CDR3 is TGTGCCAGCAGCCCTCTCCTACGGGAGTCCTCCTACAATGAGCAGTTCTTC. Translated: CASSPLLRESSYNEQFF. Based on the CDR3 plus reference TRBV5-8 and TRBJ2-1, the full variable domain is EAGVTQSPTHLIKTRGQQATLRCSPISGHTSVYWYQQALGLGLQFLLWYDEGEERNRGNFPPRFSGRQFPNYSSELNVNALELEDSALYLCASSPLLRESSYNEQFFGPGTRLTVL.

The chain joins TRBV7-9 to TRBJ2-7; a possible D gene is TRBD1 (6 bases). Germline V gene data show CDR1 as SEHNR and CDR2 as FQNEAQ (reference sequence). The CDR3 runs 13 residues. Trimming left V 6 bases short and J 7 bases short, with 16 bases between. The CDR3 sequence is CASSKDSKKEQYF. The CDR3 DNA is TGTGCCAGCAGTAAGGACAGTAAGAAGGAGCAGTACTTC.

V and J are TRBV13 and TRBJ2-7; D gene uncertain. CDR1 PRHDT and CDR2 FYEKMQ come from the germline V gene (reference sequence). Deletions cut 5 bases from V and 2 bases from J, with 16 bases between. The CDR3 loop spans 15 amino acids. The CDR3 protein is CASSLRHPLTYEQYF. The CDR3, as DNA: TGTGCCAGCAGCCTTCGACACCCTCTTACCTACGAGCAGTACTTC.

The J gene is TRBJ2-5, the V gene TRBV5-1; the match to TRBD1 covers 8 bases. Near its end, the DNA agrees better with TRBJ2-7, so the J call may be wrong. The CDR3 loop spans 16 amino acids. Germline lookup yields CDR1 SGHRS and CDR2 YFSETQ. The CDR3 reads CASCPGTGRVSYEQYF. CDR3 sequence (DNA): TGCGCCAGCTGTCCCGGGACAGGTCGGGTCTCCTACGAGCAGTACTTC.

This sequence joins TRBV29-1 and TRBJ2-7, with 9 bases aligning to TRBD1. With 7 bases clipped from V and 5 bases from J, the junction kept 15 bases outside the gene matches. The CDR3 has 15 amino acids. Germline V lookup: CDR1 SQVTM, CDR2 ANQGSEA. The CDR3 bases are TGCAGCGCTACGGCAGGCGACAGGGGGTCTGACGAGCAGTACTTC. It encodes CSATAGDRGSDEQYF.

The rearrangement joins TRBV14 to TRBJ1-2; 8 bases line up with TRBD1. With V trimmed by 3 bases and J by 4 bases, 10 bases remained unmatched. The CDR3 spans 16 residues. CDR1 SGHDN and CDR2 FVKESK come from the germline V gene. The CDR3 DNA reads as TGTGCCAGCAGCCATCATAGGACAGGGAGGCGCTATGGCTACACCTTC. It specifies CASSHHRTGRRYGYTF.

This clone was detected only once. The genes are TRBV28 and TRBJ2-4, with a weak D call TRBD1 (6 bases). V gave up 5 bases and J gave up 0 bases, with 23 bases separating them. The CDR3 length is 19 residues. The V gene's germline CDR1 is MDHEN and CDR2 SYDVKM. The CDR3 here is CASSPHVPGHSLAKNIQYF. CDR3 bases: TGTGCCAGCAGTCCACACGTCCCGGGACATTCCTTAGCCAAAAACATTCAGTACTTC.

Notes on this clone: The same CDR3 is also encoded by other DNA sequences in this sample. This chain uses TRBV20-1 with TRBJ2-7; no clear D gene. CDR3 size: 10 residues. The V and J ends lost 7 bases and 2 bases respectively, with 6 bases between them. Germline CDR1 reads DFQATT; CDR2 reads SNEGSKA (reference sequence). The CDR3 loop is CSVGAYEQYF. The CDR3 coding sequence is TGCAGTGTTGGAGCCTACGAGCAGTACTTC.

This chain joins TRBV4-3 and TRBJ2-3; the match to TRBD2 covers 8 bases. After removal of 4 bases from V and 2 bases from J, the junction contained 11 bases not matched to a gene. Germline V lookup: CDR1 LGHNA, CDR2 YSLEER. This CDR3 is built from 17 residues. In DNA, the CDR3 is TGCGCCAGCAGCCCGACCCGGGGACTAGATCACACAGATACGCAGTATTTT. This codes for CASSPTRGLDHTDTQYF.

This rearrangement joins TRBV6-5 to TRBJ1-6, with D maybe TRBD1 (5 bases). V was trimmed by 2 bases and J by 8 bases, leaving 7 bases between them. CDR1 and CDR2 from the germline V gene are MNHEY and SVGAGI. The CDR3 contains 13 residues. The CDR3 sequence: CASSYRGDSPLHF. The CDR3 DNA reads as TGTGCCAGCAGTTACAGGGGTGATTCACCCCTCCACTTT.

The genes are TRBV6-4 and TRBJ2-1; D not resolved. The CDR3 extends over 12 amino acids. Germline V lookup: CDR1 MRHNA, CDR2 SNTAGT. V lost 2 bases to trimming and J lost 5 bases, with 4 bases between them. As DNA, the CDR3 is TGTGCCAGCAGTGACGGCCACAATGAGCAGTTCTTC. Translated, it gives CASSDGHNEQFF.

The CDR3 bases are TGTGCCAGTAGTAGGGACAGGCCGAGCTCTGGGGCCAACGTCCTGACTTTC. Its protein product is CASSRDRPSSGANVLTF. The chain is built from TRBV19 and TRBJ2-6, with 8 bases identical to TRBD1. V shed 4 bases, J shed 0 bases, and the junction held 5 bases outside the gene matches. Germline loops: CDR1 LNHDA, CDR2 SQIVND (reference sequence). This CDR3 is 17 amino acids long. Full variable domain (outside the CDR3, taken from reference TRBV19 and TRBJ2-6): DGGITQSPKYLFRKEGQNVTLSCEQNLNHDAMYWYRQDPGQGLRLIYYSQIVNDFQKGDIAEGYSVSREKKESFPLTVTSAQKNPTAFYLCASSRDRPSSGANVLTFGAGSRLTVL.

The rearrangement joins TRBV30 to TRBJ1-2; tentatively, D is TRBD1 (5 bases). Trimming left V 0 bases short and J 4 bases short, with 9 bases between. The CDR3 sequence is 13 residues long. Germline V gives CDR1 GTSNPN, CDR2 SVGIG (reference sequence). The CDR3 sequence: CAWSVKGVYGYTF. The CDR3 region has the DNA TGTGCCTGGAGTGTAAAAGGGGTCTATGGCTACACCTTC.

This rearrangement joins TRBV29-1 to TRBJ1-3; tentative D call: TRBD1 (5 bases). CDR3 length: 17 residues. CDR1 and CDR2 from the germline V gene are SQVTM and ANQGSEA. With 0 bases removed from V and 3 bases from J, the gap between germline ends came to 18 bases. CDR3 nucleotide sequence: TGCAGCGTTGAAGATCCTGGACAAGCCGTCGATGGAAACACCATATATTTT. Its protein is CSVEDPGQAVDGNTIYF.

The chain is built from TRBV28 and TRBJ1-6; the D is unclear. The V and J ends lost 3 bases and 7 bases respectively, with 7 bases between them. This CDR3 has 13 amino acids. Germline loops: CDR1 MDHEN, CDR2 SYDVKM. CDR3 DNA: TGTGCCAGCAGTTTTAGAGGGAATTCACCCCTCCACTTT. Translated, it gives CASSFRGNSPLHF.